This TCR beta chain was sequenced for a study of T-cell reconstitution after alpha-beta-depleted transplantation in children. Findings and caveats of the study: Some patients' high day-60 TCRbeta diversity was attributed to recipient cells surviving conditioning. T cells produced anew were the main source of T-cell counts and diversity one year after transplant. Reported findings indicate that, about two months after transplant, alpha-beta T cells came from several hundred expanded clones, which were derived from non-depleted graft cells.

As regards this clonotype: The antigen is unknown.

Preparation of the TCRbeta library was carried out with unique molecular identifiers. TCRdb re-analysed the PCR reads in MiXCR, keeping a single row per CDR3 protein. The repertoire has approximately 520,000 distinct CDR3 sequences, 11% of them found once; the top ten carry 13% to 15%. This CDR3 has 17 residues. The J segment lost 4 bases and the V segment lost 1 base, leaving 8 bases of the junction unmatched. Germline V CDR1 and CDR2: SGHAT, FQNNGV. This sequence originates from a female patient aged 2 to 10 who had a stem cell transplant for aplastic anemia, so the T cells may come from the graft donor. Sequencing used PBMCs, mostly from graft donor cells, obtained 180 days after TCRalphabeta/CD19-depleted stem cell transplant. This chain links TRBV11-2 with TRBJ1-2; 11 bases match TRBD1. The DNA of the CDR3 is TGTGCCAGCAGCTTAGTAGGATTGGGGACAGGGGGCTATGGCTACACCTTC. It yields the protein CASSLVGLGTGGYGYTF.